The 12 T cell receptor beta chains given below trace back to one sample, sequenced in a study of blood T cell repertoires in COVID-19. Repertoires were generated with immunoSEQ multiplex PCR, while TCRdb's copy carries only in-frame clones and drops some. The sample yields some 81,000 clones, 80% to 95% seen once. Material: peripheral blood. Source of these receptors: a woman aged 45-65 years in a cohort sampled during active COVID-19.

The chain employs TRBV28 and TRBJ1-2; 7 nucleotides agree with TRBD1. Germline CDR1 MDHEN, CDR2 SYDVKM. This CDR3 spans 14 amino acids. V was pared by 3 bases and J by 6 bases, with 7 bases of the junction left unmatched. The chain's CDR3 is CASSLHQGEDGYTF. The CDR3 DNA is TGTGCCAGCAGTTTGCATCAGGGGGAGGATGGCTACACCTTC.

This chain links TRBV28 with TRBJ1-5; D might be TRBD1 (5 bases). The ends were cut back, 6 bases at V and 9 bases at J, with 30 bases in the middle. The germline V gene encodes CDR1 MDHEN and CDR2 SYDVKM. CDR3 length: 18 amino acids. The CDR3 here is CASSSGRDRAGVKRPQHF. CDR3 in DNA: TGTGCCAGCAGCTCTGGCAGGGATAGGGCGGGGGTCAAGCGGCCCCAGCATTTT. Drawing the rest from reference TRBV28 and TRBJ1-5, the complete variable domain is DVKVTQSSRYLVKRTGEKVFLECVQDMDHENMFWYRQDPGLGLRLIYFSYDVKMKEKGDIPEGYSVSREKKERFSLILESASTNQTSMYLCASSSGRDRAGVKRPQHFGDGTRLSIL.

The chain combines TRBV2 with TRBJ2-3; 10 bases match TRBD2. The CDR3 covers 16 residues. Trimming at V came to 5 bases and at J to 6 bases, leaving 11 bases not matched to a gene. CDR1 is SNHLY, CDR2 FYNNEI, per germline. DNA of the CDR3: TGTGCCAGCAGTCGAGGTGCTAGCGGGAGTTTCGATACGCAGTATTTT. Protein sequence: CASSRGASGSFDTQYF.

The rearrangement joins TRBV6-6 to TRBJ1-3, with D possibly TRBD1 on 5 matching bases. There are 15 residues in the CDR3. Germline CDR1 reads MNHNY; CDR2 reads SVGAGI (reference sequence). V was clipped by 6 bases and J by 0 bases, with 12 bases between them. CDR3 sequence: CASSRTGGSGNTIYF. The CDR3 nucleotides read TGTGCCAGCAGCCGAACGGGGGGCTCTGGAAACACCATATATTTT.

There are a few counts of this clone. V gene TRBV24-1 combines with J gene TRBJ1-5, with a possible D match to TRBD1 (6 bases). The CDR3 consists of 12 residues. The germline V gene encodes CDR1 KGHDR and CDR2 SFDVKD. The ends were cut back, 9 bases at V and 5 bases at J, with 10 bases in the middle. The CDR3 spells CATGAGDQPQHF. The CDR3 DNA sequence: TGTGCCACCGGGGCAGGGGATCAGCCCCAGCATTTT.

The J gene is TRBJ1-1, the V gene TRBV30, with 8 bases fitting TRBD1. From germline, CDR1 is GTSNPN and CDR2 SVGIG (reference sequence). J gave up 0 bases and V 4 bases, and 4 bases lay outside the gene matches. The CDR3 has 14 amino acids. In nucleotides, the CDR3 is TGTGCCTGGAATCGGGACAGGATGAACACTGAAGCTTTCTTT. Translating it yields CAWNRDRMNTEAFF.

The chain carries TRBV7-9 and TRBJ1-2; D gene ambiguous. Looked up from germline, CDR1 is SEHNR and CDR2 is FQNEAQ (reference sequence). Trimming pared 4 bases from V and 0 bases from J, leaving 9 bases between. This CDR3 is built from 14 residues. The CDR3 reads CASSSDTTNYGYTF. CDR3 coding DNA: TGTGCCAGCAGCTCAGACACGACTAACTATGGCTACACCTTC.

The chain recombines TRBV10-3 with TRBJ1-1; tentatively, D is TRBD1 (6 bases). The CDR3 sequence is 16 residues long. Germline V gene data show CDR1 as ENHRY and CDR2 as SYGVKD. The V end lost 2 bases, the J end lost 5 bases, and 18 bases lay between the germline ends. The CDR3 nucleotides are TGTGCCATCAGTGAGATACAGGGTTCGAGGGGAACTGAAGCTTTCTTT. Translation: CAISEIQGSRGTEAFF.

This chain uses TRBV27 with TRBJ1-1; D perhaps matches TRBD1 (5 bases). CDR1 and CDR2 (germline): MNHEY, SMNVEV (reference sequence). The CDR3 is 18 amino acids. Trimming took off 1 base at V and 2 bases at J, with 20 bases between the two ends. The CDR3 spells CASSLFQSRGETNTEAFF. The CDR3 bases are TGTGCCAGCAGTTTATTTCAAAGTCGGGGGGAGACCAACACTGAAGCTTTCTTT.

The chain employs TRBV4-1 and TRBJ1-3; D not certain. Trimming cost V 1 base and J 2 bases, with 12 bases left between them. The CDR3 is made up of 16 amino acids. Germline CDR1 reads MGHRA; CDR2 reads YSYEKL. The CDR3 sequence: CASSQVTPGAGNTIYF. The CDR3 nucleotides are TGCGCCAGCAGCCAAGTTACACCGGGAGCTGGAAACACCATATATTTT.

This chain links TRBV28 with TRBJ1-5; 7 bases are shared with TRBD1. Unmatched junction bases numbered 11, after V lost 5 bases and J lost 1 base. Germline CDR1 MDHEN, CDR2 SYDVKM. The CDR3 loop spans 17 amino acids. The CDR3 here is CASSIHTGTASNQPQHF. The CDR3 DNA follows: TGTGCCAGCAGTATACATACCGGGACAGCCAGCAATCAGCCCCAGCATTTT. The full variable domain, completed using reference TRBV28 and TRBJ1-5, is DVKVTQSSRYLVKRTGEKVFLECVQDMDHENMFWYRQDPGLGLRLIYFSYDVKMKEKGDIPEGYSVSREKKERFSLILESASTNQTSMYLCASSIHTGTASNQPQHFGDGTRLSIL.

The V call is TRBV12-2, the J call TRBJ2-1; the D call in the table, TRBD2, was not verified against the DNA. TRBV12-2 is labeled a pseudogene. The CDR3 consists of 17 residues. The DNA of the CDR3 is TGTGCAAGTCGCGCCAGACTAGCGGGAGGGGCCTACAATGAGCAGTTCTTC. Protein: CASRARLAGGAYNEQFF.